The text below deals with one TCR beta chain. PCR used 60 Vbeta primers and 13 Jbeta primers. Using immunoSEQ multiplex PCR, the repertoire was profiled, and TCRdb retains in-frame clones only, with some absent. This table holds approximately 200,000 clones, about 79% found once. These data originate in a study of cytomegalovirus exposure and HLA in healthy donors. Germline CDR1 MNHNS, CDR2 SASEGT. The CDR3 runs 15 residues. V lost 6 bases and J 8 bases, leaving 22 bases between the germline ends. The clonotype was recovered from a boy between 2 and 10 years old in good health and CMV-seronegative. The chain joins TRBV6-1 to TRBJ1-2; possibly TRBD1 for D (6 bases). Sequenced input: PBMCs. The CDR3 region has the DNA TGTGCCAGCAGACTTACAGGGTTTCTTTCTCTAGGCTACACCTTC. Its translation: CASRLTGFLSLGYTF.